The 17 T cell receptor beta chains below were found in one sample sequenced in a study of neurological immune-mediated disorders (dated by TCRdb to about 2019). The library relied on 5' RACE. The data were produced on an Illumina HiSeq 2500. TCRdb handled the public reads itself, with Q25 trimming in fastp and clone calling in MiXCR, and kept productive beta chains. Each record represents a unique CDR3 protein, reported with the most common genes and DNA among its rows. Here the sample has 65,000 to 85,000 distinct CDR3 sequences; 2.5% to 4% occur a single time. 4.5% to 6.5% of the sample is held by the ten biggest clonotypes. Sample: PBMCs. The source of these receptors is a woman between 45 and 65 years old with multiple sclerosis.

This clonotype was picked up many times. The CDR3 nucleotides read TGCAGTGCTAGAGTTTCCCCCCTATCCGGGCTTAATTCACCCCTCCACTTT. Translation gives CSARVSPLSGLNSPLHF. This sequence joins TRBV20-1 and TRBJ1-6; D remains unclear. The germline V and J ends were trimmed by 1 base and 6 bases, with 19 bases remaining between them. The germline gives CDR1 DFQATT, CDR2 SNEGSKA (reference sequence). The CDR3 runs 17 residues.

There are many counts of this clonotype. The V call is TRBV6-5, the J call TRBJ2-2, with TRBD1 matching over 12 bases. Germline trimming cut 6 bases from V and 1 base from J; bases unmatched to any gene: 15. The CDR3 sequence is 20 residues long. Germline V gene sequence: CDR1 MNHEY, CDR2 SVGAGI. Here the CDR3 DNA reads TGTGCCAGCAGCCGAGCCCCCGGGACAGGGGGCTATGGGAACACCGGGGAGCTGTTTTTT. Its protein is CASSRAPGTGGYGNTGELFF.

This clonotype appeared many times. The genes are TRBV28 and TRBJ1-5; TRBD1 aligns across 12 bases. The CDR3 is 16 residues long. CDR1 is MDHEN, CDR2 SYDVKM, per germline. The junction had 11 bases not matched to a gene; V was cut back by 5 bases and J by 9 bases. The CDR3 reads CASSTTGTGGAGPQHF. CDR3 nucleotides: TGTGCCAGCAGTACAACCGGGACAGGGGGCGCGGGGCCCCAGCATTTT. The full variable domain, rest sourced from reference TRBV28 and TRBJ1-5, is DVKVTQSSRYLVKRTGEKVFLECVQDMDHENMFWYRQDPGLGLRLIYFSYDVKMKEKGDIPEGYSVSREKKERFSLILESASTNQTSMYLCASSTTGTGGAGPQHFGDGTRLSIL.

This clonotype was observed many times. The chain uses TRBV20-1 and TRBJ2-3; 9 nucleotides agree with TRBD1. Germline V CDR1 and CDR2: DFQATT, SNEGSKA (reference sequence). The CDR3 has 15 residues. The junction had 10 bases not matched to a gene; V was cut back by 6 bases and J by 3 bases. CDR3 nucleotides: TGCAGTGCCCGGGACAGGGCAGGGTTGACAGATACGCAGTATTTT. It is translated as CSARDRAGLTDTQYF.

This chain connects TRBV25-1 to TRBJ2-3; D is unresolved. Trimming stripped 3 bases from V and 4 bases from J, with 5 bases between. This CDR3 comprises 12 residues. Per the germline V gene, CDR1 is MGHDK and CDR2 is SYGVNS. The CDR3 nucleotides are TGTGCCAGCAGTGACTCGGCAGATACGCAGTATTTT. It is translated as CASSDSADTQYF.

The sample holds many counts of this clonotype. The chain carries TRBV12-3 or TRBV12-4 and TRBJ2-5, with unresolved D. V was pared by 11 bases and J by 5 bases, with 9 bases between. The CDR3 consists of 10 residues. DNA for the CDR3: TGTGCCCCCTCAGGCGAGACCCAGTACTTC. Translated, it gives CAPSGETQYF.

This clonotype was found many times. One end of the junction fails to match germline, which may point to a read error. CDR3 amino acids: CASTLPGTATNEKLFF. CDR3 DNA sequence: TGTGCCAGCACCTTACCCGGTACGGCAACTAATGAAAAACTGTTTTTT. The chain joins TRBV7-9 to TRBJ1-4; D gene unclear. The CDR3 sequence is 16 residues long. The germline V gene encodes CDR1 SEHNR and CDR2 FQNEAQ (reference sequence).

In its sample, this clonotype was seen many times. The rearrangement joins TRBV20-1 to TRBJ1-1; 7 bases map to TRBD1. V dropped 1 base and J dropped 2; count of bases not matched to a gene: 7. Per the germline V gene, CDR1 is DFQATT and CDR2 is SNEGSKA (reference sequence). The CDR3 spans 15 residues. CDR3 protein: CSARGTGVLNTEAFF. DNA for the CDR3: TGCAGTGCTAGAGGAACAGGGGTCCTTAACACTGAAGCTTTCTTT.

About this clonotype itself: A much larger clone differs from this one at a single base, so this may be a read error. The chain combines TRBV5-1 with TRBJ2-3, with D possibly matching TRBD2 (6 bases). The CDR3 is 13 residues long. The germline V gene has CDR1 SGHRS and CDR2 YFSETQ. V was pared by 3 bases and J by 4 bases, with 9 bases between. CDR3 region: CASSSTGADTQYF. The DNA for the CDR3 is TGCGCCAGCAGCTCCACGGGGGCAGATACGCAGTATTTT.

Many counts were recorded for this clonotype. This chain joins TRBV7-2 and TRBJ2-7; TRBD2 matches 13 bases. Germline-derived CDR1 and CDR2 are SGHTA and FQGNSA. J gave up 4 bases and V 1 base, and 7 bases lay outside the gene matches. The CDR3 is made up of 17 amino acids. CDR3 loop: CASSLELTSGRWYEQYF. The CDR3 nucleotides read TGTGCCAGCAGCTTAGAGCTGACTAGCGGGAGGTGGTACGAGCAGTACTTC.

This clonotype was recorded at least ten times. CDR3 region: CASSQETGNTGELFF. CDR3 in DNA: TGTGCCAGCAGCCAAGAGACAGGGAACACCGGGGAGCTGTTTTTT. The rearrangement joins TRBV4-2 to TRBJ2-2, with D tentatively TRBD1 (6 bases). The V end lost 0 bases, the J end lost 1 base, and 6 bases lay between the germline ends. Germline assignment: CDR1 LGHNA and CDR2 YNFKEQ. CDR3 length: 15 amino acids.

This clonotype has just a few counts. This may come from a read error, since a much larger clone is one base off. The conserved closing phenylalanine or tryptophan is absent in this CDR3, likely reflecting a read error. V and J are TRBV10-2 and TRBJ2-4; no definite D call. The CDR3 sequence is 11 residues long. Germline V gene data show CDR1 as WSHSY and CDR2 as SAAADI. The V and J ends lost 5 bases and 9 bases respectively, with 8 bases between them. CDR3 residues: CASSSGFIQYC. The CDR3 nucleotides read TGCGCCAGCAGTTCAGGTTTCATTCAGTACTGC.

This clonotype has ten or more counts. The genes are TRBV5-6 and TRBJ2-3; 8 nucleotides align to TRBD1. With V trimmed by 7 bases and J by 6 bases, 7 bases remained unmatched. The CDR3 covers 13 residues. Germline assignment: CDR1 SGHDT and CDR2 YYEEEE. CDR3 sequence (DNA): TGTGCCAGCCGCCCAGGGGGCCTCGATACGCAGTATTTT. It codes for CASRPGGLDTQYF. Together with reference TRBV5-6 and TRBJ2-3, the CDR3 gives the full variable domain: DAGVTQSPTHLIKTRGQQVTLRCSPKSGHDTVSWYQQALGQGPQFIFQYYEEEERQRGNFPDRFSGHQFPNYSSELNVNALLLGDSALYLCASRPGGLDTQYFGPGTRLTVL.

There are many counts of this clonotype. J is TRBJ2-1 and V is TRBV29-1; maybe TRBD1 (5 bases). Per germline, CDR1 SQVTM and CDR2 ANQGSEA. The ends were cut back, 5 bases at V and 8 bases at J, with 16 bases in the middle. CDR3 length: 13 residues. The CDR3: CSVLDSNGHEQFF. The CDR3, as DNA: TGCAGCGTTCTTGACAGCAATGGACATGAGCAGTTCTTC.

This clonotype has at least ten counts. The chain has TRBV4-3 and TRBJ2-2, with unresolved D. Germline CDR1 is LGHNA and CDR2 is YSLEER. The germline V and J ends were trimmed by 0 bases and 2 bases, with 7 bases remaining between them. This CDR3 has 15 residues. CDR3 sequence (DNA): TGCGCCAGCAGCCAAGACACCCGAAACACCGGGGAGCTGTTTTTT. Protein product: CASSQDTRNTGELFF.

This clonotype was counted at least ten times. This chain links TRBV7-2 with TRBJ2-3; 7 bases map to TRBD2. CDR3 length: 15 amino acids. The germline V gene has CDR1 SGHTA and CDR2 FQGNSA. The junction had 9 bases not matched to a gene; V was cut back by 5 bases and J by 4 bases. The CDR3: CASSQLLGRADTQYF. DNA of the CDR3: TGTGCCAGCAGCCAACTTCTAGGGAGGGCAGATACGCAGTATTTT.

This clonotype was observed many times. The CDR3 DNA is TGTGCCAGCAGTTACTCTGTCTACTTGCCCGGGGCTTACGGCTACACCTTC. Encoded protein: CASSYSVYLPGAYGYTF. V gene TRBV6-6 combines with J gene TRBJ1-2, with D perhaps matching TRBD1 (5 bases). CDR3 length: 17 residues. V was clipped by 0 bases and J by 8 bases, with 22 bases between them. Germline assignment: CDR1 MNHNY and CDR2 SVGAGI (reference sequence).